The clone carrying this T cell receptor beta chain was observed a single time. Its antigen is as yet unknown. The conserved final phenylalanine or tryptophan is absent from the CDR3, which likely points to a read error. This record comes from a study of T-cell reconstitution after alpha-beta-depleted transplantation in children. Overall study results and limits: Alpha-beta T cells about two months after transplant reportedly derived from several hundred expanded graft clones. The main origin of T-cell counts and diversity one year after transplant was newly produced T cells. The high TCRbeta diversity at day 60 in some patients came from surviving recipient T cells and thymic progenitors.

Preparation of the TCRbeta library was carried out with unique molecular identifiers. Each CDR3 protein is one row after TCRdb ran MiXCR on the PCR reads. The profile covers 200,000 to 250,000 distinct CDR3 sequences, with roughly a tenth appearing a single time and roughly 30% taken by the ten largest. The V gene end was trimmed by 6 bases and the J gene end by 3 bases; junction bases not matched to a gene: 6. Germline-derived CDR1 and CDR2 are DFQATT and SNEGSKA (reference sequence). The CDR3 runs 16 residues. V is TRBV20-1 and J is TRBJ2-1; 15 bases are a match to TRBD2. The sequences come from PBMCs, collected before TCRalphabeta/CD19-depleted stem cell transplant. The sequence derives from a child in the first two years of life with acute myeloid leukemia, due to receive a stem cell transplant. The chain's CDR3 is CSAEGLAGGLYNEQFI. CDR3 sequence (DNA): TGCAGTGCCGAGGGACTAGCGGGAGGCCTCTACAATGAGCAGTTCATC.